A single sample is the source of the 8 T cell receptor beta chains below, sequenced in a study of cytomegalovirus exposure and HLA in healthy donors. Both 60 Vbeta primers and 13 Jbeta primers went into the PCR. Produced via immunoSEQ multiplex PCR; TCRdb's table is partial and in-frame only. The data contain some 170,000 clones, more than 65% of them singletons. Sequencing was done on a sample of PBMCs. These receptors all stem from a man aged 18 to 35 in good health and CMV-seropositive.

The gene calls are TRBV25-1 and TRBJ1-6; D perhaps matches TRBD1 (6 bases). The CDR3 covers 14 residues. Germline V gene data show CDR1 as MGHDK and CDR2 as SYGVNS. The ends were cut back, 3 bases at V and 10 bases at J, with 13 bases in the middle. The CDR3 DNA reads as TGTGCCAGCAGTGATGGGGGGGCGGGATCACCCCTCCACTTT. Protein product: CASSDGGAGSPLHF.

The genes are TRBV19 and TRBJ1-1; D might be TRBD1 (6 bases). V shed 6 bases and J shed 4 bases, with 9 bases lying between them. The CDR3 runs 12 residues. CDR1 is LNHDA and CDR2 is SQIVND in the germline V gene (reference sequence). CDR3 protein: CASSQGSTEAFF. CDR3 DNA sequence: TGTGCCAGTAGCCAGGGGAGCACTGAAGCTTTCTTT.

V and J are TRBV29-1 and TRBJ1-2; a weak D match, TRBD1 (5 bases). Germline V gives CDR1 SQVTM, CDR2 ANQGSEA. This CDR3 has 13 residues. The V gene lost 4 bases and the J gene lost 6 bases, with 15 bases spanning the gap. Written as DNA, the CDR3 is TGCAGCGTTGTTGTGCCCAGGGAAGATGGCTACACCTTC. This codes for CSVVVPREDGYTF.

The CDR3 DNA is TGTGCCAGCAGCTTAACTGCGGGACCCCAAAGAACAACTAATGAAAAACTGTTTTTT. It codes for CASSLTAGPQRTTNEKLFF. The chain joins TRBV7-8 to TRBJ1-4; D possibly corresponds to TRBD1 (5 bases). CDR1 and CDR2 from the germline V gene are SGHVS and FQNEAQ. The germline V and J ends were trimmed by 2 bases and 0 bases, with 19 bases remaining between them. The CDR3 is made up of 19 amino acids.

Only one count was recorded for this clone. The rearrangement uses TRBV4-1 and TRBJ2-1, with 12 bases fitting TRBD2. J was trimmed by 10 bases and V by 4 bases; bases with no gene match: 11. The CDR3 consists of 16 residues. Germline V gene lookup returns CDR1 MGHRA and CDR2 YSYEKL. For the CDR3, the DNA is TGCGCCAGCAGCCTAGGGGGACTAGCGGGCGAAACGGAGCAGTTCTTC. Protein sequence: CASSLGGLAGETEQFF.

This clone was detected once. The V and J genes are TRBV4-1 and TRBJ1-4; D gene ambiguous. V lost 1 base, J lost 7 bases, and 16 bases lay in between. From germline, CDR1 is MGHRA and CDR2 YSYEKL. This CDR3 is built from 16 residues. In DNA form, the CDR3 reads TGCGCCAGCAGCCAAGGCCCCGGGATTTACAGTGAAAAACTGTTTTTT. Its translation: CASSQGPGIYSEKLFF.

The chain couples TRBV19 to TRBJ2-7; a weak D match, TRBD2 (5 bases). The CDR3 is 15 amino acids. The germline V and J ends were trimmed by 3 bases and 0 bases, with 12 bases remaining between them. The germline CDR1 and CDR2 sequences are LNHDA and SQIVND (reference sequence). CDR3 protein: CASSIGMGSSYEQYV. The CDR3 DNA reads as TGTGCCAGTAGTATCGGGATGGGCAGCTCCTACGAGCAGTACGTC.

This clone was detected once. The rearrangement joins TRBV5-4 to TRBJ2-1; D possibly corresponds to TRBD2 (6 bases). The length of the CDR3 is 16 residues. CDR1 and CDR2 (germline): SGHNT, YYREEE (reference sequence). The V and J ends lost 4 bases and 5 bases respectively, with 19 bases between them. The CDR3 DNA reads TGTGCCAGCAGCCGCGGAGGGGTAGAGGGCCACAATGAGCAGTTCTTC. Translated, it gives CASSRGGVEGHNEQFF.